The 6 T cell receptor beta chains given below trace back to one sample, sequenced in a study of control samples from healthy donors and cancer patients. This table comes from immunoSEQ multiplex PCR, and its TCRdb copy is limited to in-frame clones, with some not included. Of about 150,000 clones in the sample, 75% to 90% were seen once. What was sequenced was blood. The receptors here all came from a man aged 30 to 45 in good health.

The chain combines TRBV2 with TRBJ1-1; D is possibly TRBD1 (5 bases). Germline assignment: CDR1 SNHLY and CDR2 FYNNEI. The V and J ends lost 1 base and 1 base respectively, with 7 bases between them. CDR3 length: 14 amino acids. The CDR3 nucleotides are TGTGCCAGCAGTGAAGAGGGGAGGAACACTGAAGCTTTCTTT. It is translated as CASSEEGRNTEAFF.

The gene calls are TRBV25-1 and TRBJ2-7, with D possibly matching TRBD1 (6 bases). Trimming cost V 2 bases and J 3 bases, with 14 bases left between them. Looked up from germline, CDR1 is MGHDK and CDR2 is SYGVNS. The CDR3 runs to 15 residues. CDR3 loop: CASSEAGTSHYEQYF. CDR3 nucleotides: TGTGCCAGCAGTGAAGCCGGGACATCGCACTACGAGCAGTACTTC.

The chain combines TRBV6-5 with TRBJ2-2; a possible D gene is TRBD2 (6 bases). Germline CDR1 is MNHEY and CDR2 is SVGAGI. The CDR3 has 14 residues. The germline V and J ends were trimmed by 6 bases and 6 bases, with 14 bases remaining between them. The CDR3 region is CASSPTLASGELFF. The CDR3 DNA follows: TGTGCCAGCAGCCCCACTCTAGCGTCCGGGGAGCTGTTTTTT.

J is TRBJ2-1 and V is TRBV2, with a weak D call TRBD2 (5 bases). V shed 3 bases and J shed 13 bases, with 13 bases lying between them. The CDR3 has 12 amino acids. Germline CDR1 is SNHLY and CDR2 is FYNNEI. CDR3 region: CASSDSPGGQFF. The CDR3 nucleotides are TGTGCCAGCAGTGATTCGCCCGGAGGACAGTTCTTC.

This chain's CDR3 is CASSRGQSTEAFF. In DNA form, the CDR3 reads TGCGCCAGCAGCCGGGGACAGAGCACTGAAGCTTTCTTT. V is TRBV4-1 and J is TRBJ1-1, with 7 bases aligning to TRBD1. V lost 4 bases and J lost 4; bases outside the gene matches: 3. CDR1 and CDR2 from the germline V gene are MGHRA and YSYEKL. The length of the CDR3 is 13 residues.

The V call is TRBV4-1, the J call TRBJ2-1; D is perhaps TRBD1 (5 bases). Per germline, CDR1 MGHRA and CDR2 YSYEKL. CDR3 length: 13 residues. Trimming took off 3 bases at V and 10 bases at J, with 13 bases between the two ends. CDR3 amino acids: CASSHSNKGEQFF. The CDR3 bases are TGCGCCAGCAGCCATTCAAACAAGGGGGAGCAGTTCTTC.